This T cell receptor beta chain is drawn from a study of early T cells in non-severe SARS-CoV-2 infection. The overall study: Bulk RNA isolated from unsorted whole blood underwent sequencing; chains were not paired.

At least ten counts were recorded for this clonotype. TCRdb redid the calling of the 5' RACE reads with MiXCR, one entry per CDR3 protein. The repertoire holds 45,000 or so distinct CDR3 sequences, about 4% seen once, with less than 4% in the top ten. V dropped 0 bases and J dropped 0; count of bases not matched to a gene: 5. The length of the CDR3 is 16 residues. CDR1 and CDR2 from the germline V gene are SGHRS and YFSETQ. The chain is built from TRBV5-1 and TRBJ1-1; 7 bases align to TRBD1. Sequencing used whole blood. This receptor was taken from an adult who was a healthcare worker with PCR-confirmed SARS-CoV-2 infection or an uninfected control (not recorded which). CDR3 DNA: TGCGCCAGCAGCTTGGGTAAGGGGGCCCTGAACACTGAAGCTTTCTTT. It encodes CASSLGKGALNTEAFF.